These T cell receptor beta chains were read from a single sample in a study of blood T cell repertoires in COVID-19. TCRdb's copy holds only in-frame clones and misses some; the assay was immunoSEQ multiplex PCR. The sample lists 150,000 or so clones, roughly four fifths occurring once. Sequences were obtained from peripheral blood. The receptors were sampled from an elderly man with acute or convalescent COVID-19. Each CDR3 is given without its conserved first and last residue.

J | V | CDR3
TRBJ1-6 | TRBV5-4 | ASSHTPGYNSPLH
TRBJ2-5 | TRBV4-1 | ASSLGLAGGQETQY
TRBJ1-5 | TRBV18 | ASSPPAGVGNQPQH
TRBJ1-5 | TRBV19 | ASSMRRGDSHQPQH
TRBJ1-6 | TRBV2 | ASRPWRPNSPLH
TRBJ2-5 | TRBV7-2 | ASSLAEVGETQY
TRBJ1-4 | TRBV27 | ASSRTGTGGEKLF
TRBJ2-2 | TRBV5-1 | ASSPPTGTGDTGELF
TRBJ1-2 | TRBV10-1 | ASRDRGQSPYGYT
TRBJ2-1 | TRBV6-5 | ASRYTSGGNNEQF
TRBJ2-3 | TRBV29-1 | SVWAPGDTQY
TRBJ1-1 | TRBV5-1 | ASSFLQGAQGAEAF
TRBJ1-1 | TRBV18 | ASSPPSQGGTEAF
TRBJ1-5 | TRBV5-8 | ASSLGDRGYQPQH
TRBJ1-6 | TRBV2 | ASSLTKADSPLH
TRBJ2-7 | TRBV6-6 | ASSYRSGGSTYEQY
TRBJ2-2 | TRBV4-2 | ASSQGAANTGELF
TRBJ1-2 | TRBV5-1 | ASSPSGGLNYGYT
TRBJ2-7 | TRBV15 | ATSRVETGSTRYEQY
TRBJ1-1 | TRBV5-6 | ASSPGGYSTEAF
TRBJ1-1 | TRBV5-1 | ASSEARGRTEAF
TRBJ1-3 | TRBV28 | ASSWERNTIY
TRBJ1-5 | TRBV28 | ASSQGFQPQH
TRBJ2-5 | TRBV2 | ASRPTGVETQY
TRBJ2-7 | TRBV12-3/TRBV12-4 | ASSRGNEQY
TRBJ1-2 | TRBV6-5 | ASSYGQGISGYT
TRBJ2-1 | TRBV5-8 | ASSLSGNEQF
TRBJ1-1 | TRBV5-1 | ASSTGLRGTEAF
TRBJ1-5 | TRBV28 | ASSLPPGTAQPQPQH
TRBJ1-2 | TRBV27 | ASSFRGANYGYT
TRBJ2-7 | TRBV5-1 | ASSFRTGRVYEQY
TRBJ1-2 | TRBV7-2 | ASSLERLSSNYGYT
TRBJ1-5 | TRBV15 | ATSRASTGNQPQH
TRBJ1-2 | TRBV5-4 | ASSLAEQGLNYGYT
TRBJ1-1 | TRBV13 | ASSLRAGGMGMNTEAF
TRBJ2-5 | TRBV7-2 | ASSFLGGRETQY